This entry lists 26 T cell receptor beta chains sequenced from one sample in a study of CD8 T cells in Susac syndrome. Random hexamers served to reverse transcribe roughly 0.45 to 1 ug RNA. TCRdb re-called the immunoSEQ multiplex PCR reads with MiXCR, one entry per CDR3 protein. The sample contains 77,000 or so distinct CDR3 sequences, just over 90% of which appear only once. Sequencing used CD4+ T cells from PBMCs. These receptors all come from a human donor with Susac syndrome.

The V and J genes are TRBV28 and TRBJ2-7; TRBD1 matches 10 bases. The germline CDR1 and CDR2 sequences are MDHEN and SYDVKM. The CDR3 sequence is 15 residues long. The V and J ends lost 5 bases and 5 bases, in that order; junction bases with no gene match: 9. Here the CDR3 reads CASSTPGQGRHEQYF. CDR3 coding DNA: TGTGCCAGCAGTACCCCGGGACAGGGGAGGCACGAGCAGTACTTC.

V usage is TRBV20-1 and J usage is TRBJ2-7; TRBD1 matches at 10 bases. The CDR3 covers 14 residues. Trimming took 5 bases from V and 1 from J; bases not matched to a gene: 5. Germline lookup yields CDR1 DFQATT and CDR2 SNEGSKA (reference sequence). CDR3 region: CSAFDRGRSYEQYF. The CDR3 DNA follows: TGCAGTGCTTTTGACAGGGGGCGATCCTACGAGCAGTACTTC.

The chain employs TRBV2 and TRBJ1-2; 8 bases line up with TRBD1. Germline V gene data show CDR1 as SNHLY and CDR2 as FYNNEI. The CDR3 consists of 15 residues. J gave up 5 bases and V 0 bases, and 5 bases lay outside the gene matches. CDR3 region: CASSEAGQGGYGYTF. The CDR3 region has the DNA TGTGCCAGCAGTGAAGCAGGACAGGGAGGGTATGGCTACACCTTC.

This rearrangement joins TRBV2 to TRBJ2-3, with 7 bases identical to TRBD2. This CDR3 is built from 14 residues. Germline V gene lookup returns CDR1 SNHLY and CDR2 FYNNEI. After removal of 7 bases from V and 0 bases from J, the junction contained 4 bases not matched to a gene. The CDR3 loop reads CASTAGVSTDTQYF. The CDR3 bases are TGTGCCAGCACGGCGGGGGTCAGCACAGATACGCAGTATTTT.

The chain recombines TRBV15 with TRBJ1-1, with no clear D. Germline V gene data show CDR1 as LNHNV and CDR2 as YYDKDF (reference sequence). V dropped 4 bases and J dropped 1 base, with 10 bases sitting between them. CDR3 size: 14 residues. CDR3 region: CATSKRRQNTEAFF. The CDR3 nucleotides are TGTGCCACCAGCAAGAGACGGCAGAACACTGAAGCTTTCTTT.

V usage is TRBV20-1 and J usage is TRBJ2-2; 7 nucleotides agree with TRBD2. CDR3 length equals 15 residues. The germline V gene has CDR1 DFQATT and CDR2 SNEGSKA (reference sequence). Losses at the gene ends were 0 bases for V and 7 bases for J; bases not matched to a gene: 8. CDR3 bases: TGCAGTGCTAGAGAAGGGACTACCCGGGGCGGGGAGCTGTTTTTT. This encodes CSAREGTTRGGELFF.

The chain is built from TRBV6-5 and TRBJ1-5, with D maybe TRBD1 (6 bases). CDR1 and CDR2 from the germline V gene are MNHEY and SVGAGI. The CDR3 runs to 16 residues. V lost 4 bases, J lost 0 bases, and 13 bases lay in between. CDR3 protein: CASSSSGTYSNQPQHF. The CDR3 DNA is TGTGCCAGCAGTTCTTCCGGGACATATAGCAATCAGCCCCAGCATTTT.

The V and J genes are TRBV19 and TRBJ2-3, with 9 bases fitting TRBD2. Germline V gene data show CDR1 as LNHDA and CDR2 as SQIVND (reference sequence). This CDR3 is built from 15 residues. J gave up 3 bases and V 5 bases, and 6 bases lay outside the gene matches. The CDR3 DNA is TGTGCCAGTAGTGTGACTAGCGGAAGAACAGATACGCAGTATTTT. Protein product: CASSVTSGRTDTQYF.

The chain uses TRBV14 and TRBJ1-1, with D maybe TRBD1 (5 bases). Per the germline V gene, CDR1 is SGHDN and CDR2 is FVKESK. The CDR3 runs to 16 residues. The V gene lost 3 bases and the J gene lost 4 bases, with 18 bases spanning the gap. The CDR3 bases are TGTGCCAGCAGCCACCTACTCGCAGGGCTGGGCACTGAAGCTTTCTTT. This translates into CASSHLLAGLGTEAFF.

The chain has TRBV28 and TRBJ2-3; TRBD1 or TRBD2 may be the D gene (5 bases each). Germline V gives CDR1 MDHEN, CDR2 SYDVKM. Trimming left V 4 bases short and J 2 bases short, with 16 bases between. The CDR3 is 16 amino acids. CDR3 sequence (DNA): TGTGCCAGCAGTTCCCTTCCCGGGACCGACACAGATACGCAGTATTTT. Protein: CASSSLPGTDTDTQYF.

The chain is built from TRBV5-4 and TRBJ2-7, with a tentative D call TRBD1 (6 bases). Trimming took off 4 bases at V and 12 bases at J, with 20 bases between the two ends. CDR3 length: 13 amino acids. Per germline, CDR1 SGHNT and CDR2 YYREEE (reference sequence). As DNA, the CDR3 is TGTGCCAGCAGCCCGGGGACAACCCAGGCTCTGTACTTC. Translated, it gives CASSPGTTQALYF. The full variable domain, with the rest looked up from reference TRBV5-4 and TRBJ2-7, is ETGVTQSPTHLIKTRGQQVTLRCSSQSGHNTVSWYQQALGQGPQFIFQYYREEENGRGNFPPRFSGLQFPNYSSELNVNALELDDSALYLCASSPGTTQALYFGPGTRLTVT.

The chain carries TRBV3-1 and TRBJ2-1; 12 nucleotides align to TRBD2. V lost 7 bases to trimming and J lost 8 bases; unmatched junction nucleotides: 18. The germline V gene has CDR1 LGHDT and CDR2 YNNKEL (reference sequence). This CDR3 has 18 residues. The CDR3 loop reads CASTPEPRLAGEDYEQFF. Written as DNA, the CDR3 is TGTGCCAGCACCCCAGAGCCCAGACTAGCGGGGGAGGACTATGAGCAGTTCTTC.

V gene TRBV5-1 combines with J gene TRBJ1-1; D may be TRBD1 (6 bases). The germline gives CDR1 SGHRS, CDR2 YFSETQ. The V end lost 2 bases, the J end lost 1 base, and 12 bases lay between the germline ends. The CDR3 runs to 15 residues. CDR3 nucleotides: TGCGCCAGCAGCTTTCCCGACAGGCCGAACACTGAAGCTTTCTTT. Translated: CASSFPDRPNTEAFF.

The rearrangement links TRBV7-9 to TRBJ1-2; 7 bases agree with TRBD1. The length of the CDR3 is 13 residues. Trimming removed 3 bases from V and 10 bases from J; junction bases left unmatched: 8. Germline V gives CDR1 SEHNR, CDR2 FQNEAQ (reference sequence). CDR3 loop: CASSLATTGSYTF. The CDR3 DNA follows: TGTGCCAGCAGCTTGGCCACGACAGGGTCCTACACCTTC.

J is TRBJ1-1 and V is TRBV29-1; no definite D call. The CDR3 consists of 11 residues. Germline values: CDR1 SQVTM, CDR2 ANQGSEA. V shed 6 bases and J shed 1 base, with 6 bases lying between them. In DNA, the CDR3 is TGCAGCGTGATTCCGAACACTGAAGCTTTCTTT. This sequence encodes CSVIPNTEAFF. Full variable domain (rest looked up from reference TRBV29-1 and TRBJ1-1): SAVISQKPSRDICQRGTSLTIQCQVDSQVTMMFWYRQQPGQSLTLIATANQGSEATYESGFVIDKFPISRPNLTFSTLTVSNMSPEDSSIYLCSVIPNTEAFFGQGTRLTVV.

The rearrangement joins TRBV7-2 to TRBJ2-6; TRBD2 is a possible D gene (5 bases). CDR1 SGHTA and CDR2 FQGNSA come from the germline V gene. The CDR3 contains 15 residues. Trimming removed 5 bases from V and 4 bases from J, with 12 bases in between. The CDR3 bases are TGTGCCAGCAGCCCCCGGGGTGAAGGGGCCAACGTCCTGACTTTC. Translation gives CASSPRGEGANVLTF.

Only one count was recorded for this clonotype. The V gene is TRBV5-1, the J gene TRBJ2-1, with TRBD2 identical over 9 bases. V shed 1 base and J 7 bases; nucleotides not matched to a gene: 6. CDR1 and CDR2 (germline): SGHRS, YFSETQ. The CDR3 consists of 15 residues. DNA of the CDR3: TGCGCCAGCAGCTTGAGCGGGGGGTTTATAAATGAGCAGTTCTTC. Amino acid sequence: CASSLSGGFINEQFF.

This chain connects TRBV18 to TRBJ1-3; no firm D call. Germline CDR1 reads KGHSH; CDR2 reads LQKENI. The CDR3 totals 14 residues. Trimming removed 3 bases from V and 0 bases from J, with 6 bases in between. Written as DNA, the CDR3 is TGTGCCAGCTCACCGTTTCGCTCTGGAAACACCATATATTTT. It translates to CASSPFRSGNTIYF.

This chain connects TRBV25-1 to TRBJ2-2; weak D call: TRBD1 (7 bases). V was shortened by 5 bases and J by 0 bases, with 16 bases between the two germline ends. Germline V gene data show CDR1 as MGHDK and CDR2 as SYGVNS. CDR3 length equals 17 residues. CDR3 in amino acids: CASSPNRGLANTGELFF. The DNA for the CDR3 is TGTGCCAGCAGTCCAAACAGGGGACTGGCGAACACCGGGGAGCTGTTTTTT. The entire variable domain, with the rest obtained from reference TRBV25-1 and TRBJ2-2, is as follows: EADIYQTPRYLVIGTGKKITLECSQTMGHDKMYWYQQDPGMELHLIHYSYGVNSTEKGDLSSESTVSRIRTEHFPLTLESARPSHTSQYLCASSPNRGLANTGELFFGEGSRLTVL.

This clonotype was counted once. V and J are TRBV5-4 and TRBJ2-1; TRBD2 aligns across 13 bases. The V gene end was trimmed by 0 bases and the J gene end by 2 bases; junction bases not matched to a gene: 14. From germline, CDR1 is SGHNT and CDR2 YYREEE (reference sequence). There are 21 residues in the CDR3. The chain's CDR3 is CASSLGPTSGRRFMAYNEQFF. DNA for the CDR3: TGTGCCAGCAGCTTGGGCCCGACTAGCGGGAGGAGGTTTATGGCCTACAATGAGCAGTTCTTC.

This chain uses TRBV20-1 with TRBJ2-2; TRBD2 aligns across 8 bases. The length of the CDR3 is 16 residues. V trimming: 0 bases; J trimming: 7 bases; junction bases outside the gene matches: 10. Germline V gene lookup returns CDR1 DFQATT and CDR2 SNEGSKA (reference sequence). CDR3 amino acids: CSARDTAGVLGGELFF. The CDR3 bases are TGCAGTGCTAGAGACACAGCGGGGGTCCTGGGCGGGGAGCTGTTTTTT.

The chain links TRBV20-1 to TRBJ2-2; D may be TRBD1 or TRBD2 (5 bases each). This CDR3 contains 14 residues. Germline values: CDR1 DFQATT, CDR2 SNEGSKA (reference sequence). V gave up 5 bases and J gave up 6 bases, with 16 bases separating them. CDR3 in amino acids: CSAAPGEGPGELFF. CDR3 in DNA: TGCAGTGCTGCCCCTGGAGAGGGGCCCGGGGAGCTGTTTTTT.

The rearrangement uses TRBV7-8 and TRBJ2-5; 11 nucleotides match TRBD2. The V gene end was trimmed by 7 bases and the J gene end by 5 bases; junction bases not matched to a gene: 9. Germline values: CDR1 SGHVS, CDR2 FQNEAQ. CDR3 length: 15 amino acids. CDR3 DNA sequence: TGTGCCAGCACCGTTAGACTAGCGGGATCGGAGACCCAGTACTTC. Translation: CASTVRLAGSETQYF.

This chain connects TRBV5-1 to TRBJ2-7; D remains ambiguous. The germline CDR1 and CDR2 sequences are SGHRS and YFSETQ. V lost 0 bases and J lost 3, with 4 bases in between. The CDR3 is made up of 12 amino acids. The CDR3 here is CASSLGHYEQYF. CDR3 DNA: TGCGCCAGCAGCTTGGGACACTACGAGCAGTACTTC.

The genes are TRBV29-1 and TRBJ1-1; no clear D gene. This CDR3 is built from 11 residues. The V end was cut by 6 bases, the J end by 5 bases, with 10 bases between. The germline gives CDR1 SQVTM, CDR2 ANQGSEA. Here the CDR3 reads CSVAGWTEAFF. The CDR3 coding sequence is TGCAGCGTGGCGGGGTGGACTGAAGCTTTCTTT.

V gene TRBV6-5 combines with J gene TRBJ1-5, with 7 nucleotides matching TRBD1. V was pared by 6 bases and J by 6 bases, with 8 bases of the junction left unmatched. The CDR3 runs to 14 residues. The germline V gene encodes CDR1 MNHEY and CDR2 SVGAGI. As DNA, the CDR3 is TGTGCCAGCAGATTGACAGGGAAGGGTCAGCCCCAGCATTTT. Protein: CASRLTGKGQPQHF.